This TCR beta chain was sequenced for a study of T-cell reconstitution after alpha-beta-depleted transplantation in children. General study results and limits: The origin of high day-60 TCRbeta diversity in some patients lay in surviving recipient T cells and thymic progenitors. From newly produced T cells came most of the T-cell counts and diversity one year after transplant. Several hundred expanded graft clones reportedly were the source of alpha-beta T cells about two months after transplant.

This clonotype was seen only a few times. Its cognate antigen is unknown. The V and J ends lost 5 bases and 0 bases respectively, with 11 bases between them. Per germline, CDR1 SGHVS and CDR2 FQNEAQ. This CDR3 is 15 amino acids long. Unique molecular identifiers tagged the TCRbeta library. TCRdb ran MiXCR on the PCR reads and lists one entry per CDR3 protein. The sample carries almost 600,000 distinct CDR3 sequences, 20% to 30% recorded once. Material: PBMCs, obtained before TCRalphabeta/CD19-depleted stem cell transplant. The chain is built from TRBV7-8 and TRBJ2-4; no clear D gene. This sequence was found in a boy in the first two years of life with Wiskott-Aldrich syndrome, due to receive a stem cell transplant. This CDR3 reads CASSPAVLAKNIQYF. CDR3 DNA: TGTGCCAGCAGCCCAGCTGTACTAGCCAAAAACATTCAGTACTTC.